This record covers a single TCR beta chain. Its antigen is not identified. At the Johns Hopkins FTIC core, DNA taken from cultured CD4+ T cells was sequenced by way of the Oncomine TCR Beta short-read assay. TCRdb reprocessed the PCR reads with MiXCR, giving one entry per CDR3 protein. In the table there are 16,000 or so distinct CDR3 sequences, approximately 81% of which are singletons. These data come from a study of vaccination and CD4 T cells after COVID-19. Treatment meaning: approximately nine-day PBMC culture with coronavirus spike peptide pools or control peptides (ViraFEST assay). Per germline, CDR1 SGHVS and CDR2 FQNEAQ. The CDR3 is made up of 14 amino acids. The J segment lost 4 bases and the V segment lost 2 bases, leaving 4 bases of the junction unmatched.

The material was CD4+ T cells from blood, cultured in vitro, obtained after SARS-CoV-2 vaccination. V and J are TRBV7-8 and TRBJ1-1; 7 bases align to TRBD1. This receptor was obtained from a human donor who received a COVID-19 vaccine. CDR3 residues: CASSLNRGGTEAFF. In DNA, the CDR3 is TGTGCCAGCAGCTTAAACAGGGGTGGCACTGAAGCTTTCTTT.